The clone carrying this T cell receptor (beta chain) showed up many times. The sample originates from a study of spatial heterogeneity in lung cancer. Described time point: sample taken at primary tumor resection. Unsorted whole RNA from tumor, nontumor lung or frozen PBMC underwent sequencing. Samples were donated by 72 untreated early-stage non-small cell lung cancer patients. V was pared by 4 bases and J by 8 bases, with 18 bases between. Per the germline V gene, CDR1 is SGHRS and CDR2 is YFSETQ. This CDR3 has 14 residues. MiXCR was run by TCRdb on the 5' RACE reads, yielding one entry per CDR3 protein. The sample yields about 40,000 distinct CDR3 sequences, less than 5.5% seen once.

Sequencing used PBMCs, obtained at surgery. The chain links TRBV5-1 to TRBJ1-1; possible D gene TRBD1, 5 bases. This TCR was recovered from a female donor with early-stage non-small cell lung cancer. CDR3 protein: CASSASGPLGEAFF. The CDR3 DNA reads TGCGCCAGCAGCGCATCGGGGCCCCTCGGGGAAGCTTTCTTT.